The 18 T cell receptor beta chains below all came from one sample that was sequenced in a study of blood T cell repertoires in COVID-19. Measured with immunoSEQ multiplex PCR; TCRdb has only the in-frame clones, and not every one. This sample yields over 250,000 clones, of which about 89% are seen a single time; 2% to 2.5% belongs to the top ten. Specimen: peripheral blood. These receptors came from a man in his fifties with acute or convalescent COVID-19.

This chain joins TRBV9 and TRBJ2-7; the D is unclear. The germline gives CDR1 SGDLS, CDR2 YYNGEE. Trimming stripped 0 bases from V and 5 bases from J, with 12 bases between. The CDR3 spans 14 residues. The CDR3 loop is CASSVDPLSNEQYF. In DNA, the CDR3 is TGTGCCAGCAGCGTAGATCCCCTTTCTAACGAGCAGTACTTC.

V gene TRBV10-2 combines with J gene TRBJ2-1; 14 bases are shared with TRBD2. V dropped 8 bases and J dropped 5; count of bases not matched to a gene: 2. This CDR3 is 14 amino acids long. Germline loops: CDR1 WSHSY, CDR2 SAAADI. CDR3 region: CASWTSGGNNEQFF. The CDR3, as DNA: TGCGCCAGCTGGACTAGCGGGGGGAACAATGAGCAGTTCTTC.

V gene TRBV30 combines with J gene TRBJ1-4; D gene unclear. The CDR3 covers 13 residues. Germline CDR1 GTSNPN, CDR2 SVGIG (reference sequence). The V and J ends lost 1 base and 8 bases respectively, with 11 bases between them. The CDR3 nucleotides read TGTGCCTGGAGTGCCGGGAATGGGGAAAAACTGTTTTTT. Translating it yields CAWSAGNGEKLFF.

The V gene is TRBV14, the J gene TRBJ2-7; 8 bases align to TRBD1. This CDR3 contains 17 residues. Trimming removed 2 bases from V and 0 bases from J; junction bases left unmatched: 9. CDR1 is SGHDN and CDR2 is FVKESK in the germline V gene. The CDR3 DNA sequence: TGTGCCAGCAGCCAATTCCCGGGACAGGCGCACTCCTACGAGCAGTACTTC. It translates to CASSQFPGQAHSYEQYF.

The chain recombines TRBV7-6 with TRBJ1-2; 11 bases align to TRBD1. CDR3 length: 15 residues. V was clipped by 3 bases and J by 8 bases; unmatched bases: 8. Germline V gives CDR1 SGHVS, CDR2 FNYEAQ. The CDR3 region has the DNA TGTGCCAGCAGCTTCAATGGACAGGGGGCAGGGGGCTACACCTTC. Protein product: CASSFNGQGAGGYTF.

This clone was counted once. The chain is built from TRBV5-5 and TRBJ1-2; TRBD1 matches 7 bases. Germline values: CDR1 SGHKS, CDR2 YYEKEE (reference sequence). Trimming removed 6 bases from V and 5 bases from J; junction bases left unmatched: 10. The CDR3 is 14 residues long. This CDR3 reads CASTPGQTFYGYTF. CDR3 nucleotides: TGTGCCAGCACACCGGGACAGACTTTTTATGGCTACACCTTC.

This clone was picked up one time. The junction differs from germline at one of its ends, possibly a read error. The J gene is TRBJ2-5, the V gene TRBV29-1; D is perhaps TRBD2 (5 bases). The germline CDR1 and CDR2 sequences are SQVTM and ANQGSEA. The length of the CDR3 is 13 residues. Here the CDR3 reads CTVGRGLGETQYF. The CDR3 DNA sequence: TGCACCGTTGGCCGCGGGCTGGGGGAGACCCAGTACTTC.

The chain employs TRBV2 and TRBJ2-1; weak D call: TRBD2 (6 bases). The CDR3 has 13 amino acids. Trimming removed 6 bases at V and 9 bases at J, with 15 bases between. The germline V gene has CDR1 SNHLY and CDR2 FYNNEI. CDR3 sequence: CASRTDAGGEQFF. The CDR3 DNA reads as TGTGCCAGCAGGACGGACGCCGGGGGTGAGCAGTTCTTC.

There are a few counts of this clone. At the DNA level, this CDR3 is encoded by other sequences in the same sample as well. This sequence joins TRBV2 and TRBJ1-1; D is unresolved. CDR3 size: 11 residues. Trimming removed 8 bases at V and 3 bases at J, with 7 bases between. In germline, CDR1 is SNHLY, CDR2 FYNNEI. The CDR3, as DNA: TGTGCCAGCGGGGAGTACACTGAAGCTTTCTTT. Translation gives CASGEYTEAFF. The complete variable domain, with remaining parts taken from reference TRBV2 and TRBJ1-1, reads EPEVTQTPSHQVTQMGQEVILRCVPISNHLYFYWYRQILGQKVEFLVSFYNNEISEKSEIFDDQFSVERPDGSNFTLKIRSTKLEDSAMYFCASGEYTEAFFGQGTRLTVV.

This clone came up a few times. The genes are TRBV6-5 and TRBJ1-2; D not certain. Between the trimmed V and J ends, which lost 8 bases and 8 bases, there was a span of 12 bases. The CDR3 loop spans 11 amino acids. Germline CDR1 reads MNHEY; CDR2 reads SVGAGI. The CDR3 spells CASPGFNGYTF. The CDR3 DNA is TGTGCCAGCCCAGGATTCAACGGCTACACCTTC.

This clone was counted a single time. The chain carries TRBV27 and TRBJ2-2, with D possibly TRBD1 on 6 matching bases. Trimming shortened V by 2 bases and J by 3 bases, and 10 bases separated the two germline ends. Germline assignment: CDR1 MNHEY and CDR2 SMNVEV (reference sequence). The CDR3 contains 15 residues. DNA for the CDR3: TGTGCCAGCAGTTTAGAGACAGGATACACCGGGGAGCTGTTTTTT. Residues: CASSLETGYTGELFF.

This chain connects TRBV11-2 to TRBJ2-1; 8 nucleotides match TRBD2. J was trimmed by 0 bases and V by 1 base; bases with no gene match: 5. The CDR3 consists of 17 residues. CDR1 SGHAT and CDR2 FQNNGV come from the germline V gene. The CDR3 coding sequence is TGTGCCAGCAGCTTAGTGGTAGCGGGGAACTCCTACAATGAGCAGTTCTTC. Translating it yields CASSLVVAGNSYNEQFF.

V and J are TRBV30 and TRBJ1-2; possibly TRBD1 for D (5 bases). The CDR3 runs to 18 residues. The V and J ends lost 2 bases and 0 bases respectively, with 22 bases between them. Germline V gene sequence: CDR1 GTSNPN, CDR2 SVGIG (reference sequence). The CDR3 nucleotides are TGTGCCTGGAGTCCCATACGCGTGGGAGGGGCGTCTAACTATGGCTACACCTTC. The encoded protein is CAWSPIRVGGASNYGYTF.

The chain recombines TRBV10-1 with TRBJ2-5; tentative D call: TRBD1 (5 bases). Germline V gives CDR1 WNHNN, CDR2 SYGVQD (reference sequence). V was clipped by 4 bases and J by 1 base, with 13 bases between them. This CDR3 has 15 amino acids. CDR3 protein: CASSGTDSLQETQYF. The CDR3 DNA is TGCGCCAGCAGTGGGACCGACAGCCTCCAAGAGACCCAGTACTTC.

This chain uses TRBV5-6 with TRBJ1-4; maybe TRBD1 (5 bases). V dropped 0 bases and J dropped 5 bases, with 17 bases sitting between them. The CDR3 is made up of 17 amino acids. CDR1 and CDR2 from the germline V gene are SGHDT and YYEEEE. The CDR3 nucleotides read TGTGCCAGCAGCTTGGGTGGTTGGGGCCGTGACAATGAAAAACTGTTTTTT. Translation: CASSLGGWGRDNEKLFF.

The rearrangement links TRBV19 to TRBJ1-6, with TRBD1 matching 12 bases. Germline V gives CDR1 LNHDA, CDR2 SQIVND (reference sequence). This CDR3 comprises 17 residues. Trimming took 5 bases from V and 5 from J; bases not matched to a gene: 7. The CDR3 region is CASSPGGQGANNSPLHF. Here the CDR3 DNA reads TGTGCCAGTAGTCCAGGGGGACAGGGGGCGAATAATTCACCCCTCCACTTT.

The chain is built from TRBV12-3 or TRBV12-4 and TRBJ1-2; 9 bases are a match to TRBD1. The CDR3 totals 13 residues. V trimming: 4 bases; J trimming: 4 bases; junction bases outside the gene matches: 1. The CDR3 nucleotides are TGTGCCAGCAGTTCACAGGGGGCCTATGGCTACACCTTC. Translated, it gives CASSSQGAYGYTF.

Comments on this clone: The same CDR3 arises from other DNA sequences in this sample as well. The chain joins TRBV5-1 to TRBJ1-1; D unclear. Trimming removed 2 bases from V and 5 bases from J, with 10 bases in between. CDR3 length: 13 residues. CDR1 SGHRS and CDR2 YFSETQ come from the germline V gene. This chain's CDR3 is CASSFRGGTEAFF. CDR3 nucleotides: TGCGCCAGCAGCTTTCGCGGAGGGACTGAAGCTTTCTTT. Full variable domain (missing parts from reference TRBV5-1 and TRBJ1-1): KAGVTQTPRYLIKTRGQQVTLSCSPISGHRSVSWYQQTPGQGLQFLFEYFSETQRNKGNFPGRFSGRQFSNSRSEMNVSTLELGDSALYLCASSFRGGTEAFFGQGTRLTVV.